Listed here are 20 T cell receptor beta chains from one sample, sequenced in a study of T-cell reconstitution after alpha-beta-depleted transplantation in children. TCRbeta library preparation incorporated unique molecular identifiers. TCRdb recomputed calls from the PCR reads with MiXCR, one row per CDR3 protein. Counted here are about 120,000 distinct CDR3 sequences, 20% to 25% occurring once; the ten biggest clones make up roughly a tenth. Source: PBMCs, mostly from graft donor cells, taken 180 days after TCRalphabeta/CD19-depleted stem cell transplant. The receptors were sampled from a male patient aged 2 to 9 who had a stem cell transplant for chronic granulomatous disease, so the T cells may come from the graft donor.

There are a few counts of this clonotype. The gene calls are TRBV29-1 and TRBJ1-3; TRBD1 might be the D (5 bases). V shed 7 bases and J shed 4 bases, with 17 bases lying between them. CDR1 is SQVTM and CDR2 is ANQGSEA in the germline V gene. The CDR3 has 14 amino acids. The CDR3 sequence is CSATGVGSGNTIYF. CDR3 bases: TGCAGCGCAACGGGGGTAGGGTCAGGAAACACCATATATTTT. Variable domain in full (rest from reference TRBV29-1 and TRBJ1-3): SAVISQKPSRDICQRGTSLTIQCQVDSQVTMMFWYRQQPGQSLTLIATANQGSEATYESGFVIDKFPISRPNLTFSTLTVSNMSPEDSSIYLCSATGVGSGNTIYFGEGSWLTVV.

The chain joins TRBV5-1 to TRBJ2-5, with D possibly TRBD2 on 5 matching bases. The germline V gene encodes CDR1 SGHRS and CDR2 YFSETQ. V was trimmed by 1 base and J by 0 bases, leaving 10 bases between them. This CDR3 has 15 residues. The CDR3 bases are TGCGCCAGCAGCTTGCGGGGTCAAAACCAAGAGACCCAGTACTTC. As protein: CASSLRGQNQETQYF.

This clonotype was seen ten or more times. This chain's CDR3 is CSARVRGRPEAFF. The CDR3 DNA reads TGCAGTGCTAGAGTGAGGGGCCGGCCTGAAGCTTTCTTT. This rearrangement joins TRBV20-1 to TRBJ1-1; the D gene is possibly TRBD1 (5 bases). Germline V gene data show CDR1 as DFQATT and CDR2 as SNEGSKA (reference sequence). Trimming removed 1 base from V and 6 bases from J, with 12 bases in between. This CDR3 has 13 residues.

This clonotype was observed a handful of times. V usage is TRBV18 and J usage is TRBJ1-2, with 7 bases that match TRBD1. The germline V gene encodes CDR1 KGHSH and CDR2 LQKENI. The CDR3 is made up of 14 amino acids. V dropped 6 bases and J dropped 2; count of bases not matched to a gene: 6. CDR3 sequence (DNA): TGTGCCAGCTCCAAGTGGGGACAGAACTATGGCTACACCTTC. It codes for CASSKWGQNYGYTF.

The chain employs TRBV7-2 and TRBJ2-1; D is unclear. The CDR3 contains 15 residues. The V and J ends lost 1 base and 4 bases respectively, with 11 bases between them. Germline V CDR1 and CDR2: SGHTA, FQGNSA. The CDR3, as DNA: TGTGCCAGCAGCTTAGTAAACAACGCATACAATGAGCAGTTCTTC. This sequence encodes CASSLVNNAYNEQFF.

The CDR3 region is CASSLEGTSYNEQFF. The CDR3 nucleotides are TGCGCCAGCAGCTTAGAGGGGACTTCCTACAATGAGCAGTTCTTC. The V and J genes are TRBV5-1 and TRBJ2-1, with D possibly matching TRBD2 (6 bases). Per germline, CDR1 SGHRS and CDR2 YFSETQ. CDR3 size: 15 residues. V gave up 2 bases and J gave up 1 base, with 10 bases separating them.

Many counts were recorded for this clonotype. CDR3 DNA: TGCAGTGCCTCGGGACAGGGGGCGTACGAGCAGTACTTC. As protein: CSASGQGAYEQYF. The J gene is TRBJ2-7, the V gene TRBV20-1; 12 nucleotides line up with TRBD1. The CDR3 is 13 residues long. The germline gives CDR1 DFQATT, CDR2 SNEGSKA (reference sequence). V gave up 6 bases and J gave up 4 bases; unmatched junction bases: 4.

This chain connects TRBV4-2 to TRBJ1-4; the D gene is possibly TRBD1 (6 bases). This CDR3 comprises 18 residues. Germline lookup yields CDR1 LGHNA and CDR2 YNFKEQ. The germline V and J ends were trimmed by 1 base and 4 bases, with 19 bases remaining between them. In nucleotides, the CDR3 is TGTGCCAGCAGCCAAGCCCCCCCCAGGGGACACCTTAATGAAAAACTGTTTTTT. Its protein product is CASSQAPPRGHLNEKLFF.

This clonotype was observed a handful of times. The chain recombines TRBV6-1 with TRBJ1-6; D is possibly TRBD1 (5 bases). Per germline, CDR1 MNHNS and CDR2 SASEGT. This CDR3 contains 15 residues. Trimming shortened V by 7 bases and J by 7 bases, and 17 bases separated the two germline ends. CDR3 protein: CASKQELDPNSPLHF. In nucleotides, the CDR3 is TGTGCCAGCAAACAGGAGCTCGATCCCAATTCACCCCTCCACTTT.

The genes are TRBV12-3 or TRBV12-4 and TRBJ2-3; 8 bases match TRBD1. CDR3 length: 17 residues. After removal of 6 bases from V and 1 base from J, the junction contained 12 bases not matched to a gene. CDR3 in amino acids: CASSHPKKTGGTDTQYF. The CDR3, as DNA: TGTGCCAGCAGCCATCCTAAAAAGACAGGGGGCACAGATACGCAGTATTTT.

This clonotype has ten or more counts. V gene TRBV7-2 combines with J gene TRBJ2-5, with a weak D call TRBD2 (6 bases). CDR3 length: 14 residues. The germline gives CDR1 SGHTA, CDR2 FQGNSA. V was shortened by 1 base and J by 2 bases, with 8 bases between the two germline ends. This CDR3 reads CASSLGGNQETQYF. In DNA, the CDR3 is TGTGCCAGCAGCTTAGGCGGGAATCAAGAGACCCAGTACTTC. Filled out from reference TRBV7-2 and TRBJ2-5, the complete variable domain reads GAGVSQSPSNKVTEKGKDVELRCDPISGHTALYWYRQSLGQGLEFLIYFQGNSAPDKSGLPSDRFSAERTGGSVSTLTIQRTQQEDSAVYLCASSLGGNQETQYFGPGTRLLVL.

This chain uses TRBV27 with TRBJ2-5, with TRBD2 identical over 9 bases. The germline V gene encodes CDR1 MNHEY and CDR2 SMNVEV (reference sequence). J gave up 1 base and V 2 bases, and 5 bases lay outside the gene matches. The CDR3 is made up of 16 amino acids. The DNA of the CDR3 is TGTGCCAGCAGTTTACGGGCGACTAGCGGCCAAGAGACCCAGTACTTC. Translating it yields CASSLRATSGQETQYF.

In this sample, this clonotype turned up many times. The chain links TRBV10-3 to TRBJ2-7, with D uncertain. The germline V gene has CDR1 ENHRY and CDR2 SYGVKD. The CDR3 has 13 residues. Trimming left V 2 bases short and J 0 bases short, with 5 bases between. CDR3 sequence reads: CAISERSSYEQYF. CDR3 nucleotides: TGTGCCATCAGTGAGCGGAGCTCCTACGAGCAGTACTTC.

The chain carries TRBV6-5 and TRBJ2-5; D uncertain. Germline CDR1 is MNHEY and CDR2 is SVGAGI. Trimming shortened V by 2 bases and J by 0 bases, and 10 bases separated the two germline ends. The CDR3 spans 15 residues. The DNA for the CDR3 is TGTGCCAGCAGTTACGCAGACGGCAACCAAGAGACCCAGTACTTC. Its protein is CASSYADGNQETQYF.

This clonotype was detected only a few times. The chain has TRBV6-2 or TRBV6-3 and TRBJ1-5; no firm D call. The germline V and J ends were trimmed by 5 bases and 2 bases, with 13 bases remaining between them. The CDR3 extends over 15 amino acids. Germline V gene data show CDR1 as MNHEY and CDR2 as SVGEGT. The CDR3 DNA is TGTGCCAGCAGTCAGTGGATTCCAGGCAATCAGCCCCAGCATTTT. Its protein product is CASSQWIPGNQPQHF.

The rearrangement uses TRBV6-1 and TRBJ2-3; perhaps TRBD2 as D (5 bases). Per germline, CDR1 MNHNS and CDR2 SASEGT. This CDR3 contains 16 residues. Trimming took off 6 bases at V and 4 bases at J, with 20 bases between the two ends. CDR3: CASRFIASGYADTQYF. CDR3 sequence (DNA): TGTGCCAGCAGATTTATAGCGTCGGGATACGCAGATACGCAGTATTTT.

The rearrangement joins TRBV29-1 to TRBJ2-2, with 13 bases that match TRBD2. CDR1 and CDR2 (germline): SQVTM, ANQGSEA. V gave up 6 bases and J gave up 7 bases; unmatched junction bases: 20. The CDR3 has 19 amino acids. The CDR3 here is CSVLLRPGLAGTDHGELFF. The CDR3 DNA is TGCAGCGTCCTCCTTCGGCCGGGACTAGCGGGAACTGATCACGGGGAGCTGTTTTTT.

This clonotype was found many times. The chain links TRBV7-2 to TRBJ2-5; the D gene is possibly TRBD1 (6 bases). The CDR3 runs to 14 residues. V was trimmed by 1 base and J by 1 base, leaving 7 bases between them. Germline loops: CDR1 SGHTA, CDR2 FQGNSA. As DNA, the CDR3 is TGTGCCAGCAGCTTAGGGACAGCCCAAGAGACCCAGTACTTC. This translates into CASSLGTAQETQYF.

This clonotype occurred a few times. The chain combines TRBV4-3 with TRBJ2-4, with D maybe TRBD2 (6 bases). Per germline, CDR1 LGHNA and CDR2 YSLEER. The CDR3 length is 16 residues. Trimming pared 0 bases from V and 0 bases from J, leaving 9 bases between. The CDR3, as DNA: TGCGCCAGCAGCCAAGAAACGGGGGTAGCCAAAAACATTCAGTACTTC. Its translation: CASSQETGVAKNIQYF.

This clonotype has at least ten counts. The chain uses TRBV29-1 and TRBJ1-2; TRBD1 is a possible D gene (5 bases). This CDR3 is 14 amino acids long. V lost 4 bases, J lost 7 bases, and 19 bases lay in between. Germline lookup yields CDR1 SQVTM and CDR2 ANQGSEA. The CDR3 DNA is TGCAGCGTTGGCCGGGTGTCAGGGTACGCTGGCTACACCTTC. It translates to CSVGRVSGYAGYTF. The full variable domain, its missing parts supplied by reference TRBV29-1 and TRBJ1-2, is SAVISQKPSRDICQRGTSLTIQCQVDSQVTMMFWYRQQPGQSLTLIATANQGSEATYESGFVIDKFPISRPNLTFSTLTVSNMSPEDSSIYLCSVGRVSGYAGYTFGSGTRLTVV.